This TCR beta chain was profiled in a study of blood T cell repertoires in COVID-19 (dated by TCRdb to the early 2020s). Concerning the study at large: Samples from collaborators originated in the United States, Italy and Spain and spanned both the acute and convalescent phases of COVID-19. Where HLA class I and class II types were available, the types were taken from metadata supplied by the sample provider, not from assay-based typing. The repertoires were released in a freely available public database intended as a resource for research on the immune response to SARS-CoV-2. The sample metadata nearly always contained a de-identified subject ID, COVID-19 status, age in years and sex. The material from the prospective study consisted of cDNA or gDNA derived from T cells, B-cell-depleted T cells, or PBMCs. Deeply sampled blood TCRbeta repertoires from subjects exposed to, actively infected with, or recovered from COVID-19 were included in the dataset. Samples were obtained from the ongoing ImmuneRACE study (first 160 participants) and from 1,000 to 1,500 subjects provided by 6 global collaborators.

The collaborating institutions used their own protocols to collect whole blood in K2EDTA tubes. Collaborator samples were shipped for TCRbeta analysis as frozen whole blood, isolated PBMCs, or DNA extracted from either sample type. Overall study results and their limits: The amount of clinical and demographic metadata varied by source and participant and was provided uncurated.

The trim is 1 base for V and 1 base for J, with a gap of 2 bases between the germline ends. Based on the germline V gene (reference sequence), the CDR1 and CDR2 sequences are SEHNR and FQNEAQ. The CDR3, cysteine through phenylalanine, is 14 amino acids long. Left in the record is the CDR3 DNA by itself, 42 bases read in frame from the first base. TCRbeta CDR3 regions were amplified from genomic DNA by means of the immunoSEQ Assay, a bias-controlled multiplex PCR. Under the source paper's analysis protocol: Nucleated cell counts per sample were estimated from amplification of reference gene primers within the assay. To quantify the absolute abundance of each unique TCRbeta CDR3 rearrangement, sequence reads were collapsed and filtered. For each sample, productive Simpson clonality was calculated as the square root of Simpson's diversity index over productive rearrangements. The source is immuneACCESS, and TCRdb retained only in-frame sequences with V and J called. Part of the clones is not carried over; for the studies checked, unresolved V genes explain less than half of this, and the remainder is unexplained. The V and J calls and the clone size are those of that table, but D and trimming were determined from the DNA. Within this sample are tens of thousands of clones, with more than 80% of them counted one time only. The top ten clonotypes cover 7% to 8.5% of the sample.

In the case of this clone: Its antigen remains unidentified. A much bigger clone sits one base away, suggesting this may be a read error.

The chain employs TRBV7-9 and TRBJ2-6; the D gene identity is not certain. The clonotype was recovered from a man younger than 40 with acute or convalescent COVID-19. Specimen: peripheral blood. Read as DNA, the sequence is TGTGCCAGCAGCTTAGTATCTGGGGCCAACGTCCTGACTTTC. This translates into CASSLVSGANVLTF.